A selection of T cell receptor beta chains follows, all from one sample in a study of CD8 T cells in ankylosing spondylitis. TCRdb re-called the 5' RACE reads with MiXCR, one entry per CDR3 protein. Among around 130,000 distinct CDR3 sequences listed, about 7% were seen once. Sequencing was performed on blood, either unsorted or a sorted T cell fraction (not recorded which). These receptors originate from a male donor with ankylosing spondylitis or in good health (not recorded which). Both conserved end residues are part of each CDR3. D genes are given only for firm matches. Clone size is not always given. Where it is, it says once, few, many or a class for expanded clones.

d_gene	v_gene	abundance	j_gene	CDR3nt	CDR3aa
TRBD2	TRBV29-1	many	TRBJ2-3	TGCAGCGTTGACAACCCTAGCGGTGCTGGGGGTACGCAGTATTTT	CSVDNPSGAGGTQYF
-	TRBV5-1	many	TRBJ2-5	TGCGCCAGCAGCTTCTGGGGGGATTTTAGCGGCCAAGAGACCCAGTACTTC	CASSFWGDFSGQETQYF
-	TRBV30	many	TRBJ1-2	TGTGCCTGGAGAGCCTTCGGTAGTCTCGGCTACACCTTC	CAWRAFGSLGYTF
TRBD1	TRBV7-9	many	TRBJ2-7	TGTGCCAGCAGCCCCCCCGGGACAGGAAAATTCTACGAGCAGTACTTC	CASSPPGTGKFYEQYF
TRBD1	TRBV12-3/TRBV12-4	-	TRBJ1-6	TGTGCCAGCATAAGGACAGGGGGTTCACCCCTCCACTTT	CASIRTGGSPLHF
-	TRBV6-1	many	TRBJ1-6	TGTGCCAGCAGTAGCCAGCGGGGAGTAACAAATTCACCCCTCCACTTT	CASSSQRGVTNSPLHF
TRBD2	TRBV18	many	TRBJ2-1	TGTGCCAGCTCACCACCGAAGTTTGGGACTAAATACAATGAGCAGTTCTTC	CASSPPKFGTKYNEQFF
-	TRBV5-1	many	TRBJ2-1	TGCGCCAGCAGCTTGTCCAGCGCTTCGGGGAATGAGCAGTTCTTC	CASSLSSASGNEQFF
-	TRBV5-1	many	TRBJ1-1	TGCGCCAGCAGCTCGGGGCATGGGTCTGAAGCTTTCTTT	CASSSGHGSEAFF
-	TRBV4-1	many	TRBJ2-1	TGCGCCAGCAGCCAAGGAGCAGGGGCAAGCTCCTACAATGAGCAGTTCTTC	CASSQGAGASSYNEQFF
-	TRBV7-9	few	TRBJ2-3	TGTGCCAGCAGCTTAAGCGACTTCAACACAGATACGCAGTATTTT	CASSLSDFNTDTQYF
TRBD2	TRBV4-1	many	TRBJ2-1	TGCGCCAGCAGCCAAGTCCCTAGCGGGACCCATGAGCAGTTCTTC	CASSQVPSGTHEQFF
-	TRBV28	-	TRBJ1-5	TGTGCCAGCAGTTCGGGGGGGGGCAATCAGCCCCAGCATTTT	CASSSGGGNQPQHF
-	TRBV21-1	many	TRBJ2-7	TGTGCCAGCTCTGGGAAACACTACGAGCAGTACTTC	CASSGKHYEQYF
-	TRBV20-1	many	TRBJ2-3	TGCAGTGCTAGATTGCTGCAGGGGGGTACGCAGTATTTT	CSARLLQGGTQYF
TRBD2	TRBV9	many	TRBJ2-3	TGTGCCAGCAGCTCCACCACCTCCGTCGGACTAGCGGACAGCACAGATACGCAGTATTTT	CASSSTTSVGLADSTDTQYF
TRBD2	TRBV20-1	many	TRBJ2-1	TGCAGTGCTAGAATTATTGGACTAGAGTACAATGAGCAGTTCTTC	CSARIIGLEYNEQFF
-	TRBV4-1	many	TRBJ2-2	TGCGCCAGCAGCCGCCCGGGACAGAACACCGGGGAGCTGTTTTTT	CASSRPGQNTGELFF
-	TRBV28	many	TRBJ1-3	TGTGCCAGCAGTTTACCAGGAGGATCTGGAAACACCATATATTTT	CASSLPGGSGNTIYF
-	TRBV12-3/TRBV12-4	many	TRBJ2-6	TGTGCCAGCACCACTAGGGCGTCTGGGGCCAACGTCCTGACTTTC	CASTTRASGANVLTF
-	TRBV9	many	TRBJ2-1	TGTGCCAGCAACGTGTGGGGGGCATACAATGAGCAGTTCTTC	CASNVWGAYNEQFF
TRBD1	TRBV5-1	many	TRBJ1-2	TGCGCCAGCAGCTCGACACAGGGGGCAGGTGGCTACACCTTC	CASSSTQGAGGYTF
-	TRBV5-1	many	TRBJ1-4	TGCGCCAGCAGCTTGAGCACCACTAATGAAAAACTGTTTTTT	CASSLSTTNEKLFF
-	TRBV29-1	many	TRBJ1-1	TGCAGCGTTAGAGGACAAATGAACACTGAAGCTTTCTTT	CSVRGQMNTEAFF
-	TRBV5-1	-	TRBJ2-3	TGCGCCAGCAGCTACCGGGGCGGACTGTCTGGCACAGATACGCAGTATTTT	CASSYRGGLSGTDTQYF
-	TRBV20-1	many	TRBJ1-1	TGCAGTGCTAGAGATGTGGGGAGGCCTGTGAACACTGAAGCTTTCTTT	CSARDVGRPVNTEAFF
TRBD2	TRBV2	many	TRBJ2-1	TGTGCCAGCAATGGCGGGGGGCGTTACAATGAGCAGTTCTTC	CASNGGGRYNEQFF
-	TRBV6-5	-	TRBJ1-1	TGTGCCAGCAGTTACTCGAAGACTCCTGGGGCTGAAGCTTTCTTT	CASSYSKTPGAEAFF